This T cell receptor beta chain appears in the sequencing data of a study of vaccination and CD4 T cells after COVID-19. Overall study context: In culture, cells were exposed to overlapping spike peptides from SARS-CoV-2, HCoV-NL63, HCoV-OC43 and HCoV-229E.

Documented treatment: roughly 11-day PBMC culture with coronavirus spike peptide pools or control peptides (ViraFEST assay). Following culture for about eleven days, CD4+ T cells were isolated by negative selection. Regarding this clonotype: Its antigen is not known.

V was pared by 1 base and J by 0 bases, with 10 bases between. Germline V lookup: CDR1 SGHAT, CDR2 FQDESV (reference sequence). This CDR3 spans 16 amino acids. Sequencing of cultured CD4+ T cell DNA used the Oncomine TCR Beta short-read assay. A single record per CDR3 protein comes from TCRdb applying MiXCR to the PCR reads. The sample yields some 16,000 distinct CDR3 sequences, 45% to 55% seen once. This sequence originates from a human donor who had recovered from COVID-19. The material sequenced was CD4+ T cells from blood, cultured in vitro. The chain links TRBV11-1 to TRBJ1-3, with a weak D call TRBD1 (6 bases). CDR3 in amino acids: CASSLGDTSSGNTIYF. The CDR3 nucleotides read TGTGCCAGCAGCTTAGGGGACACCTCCTCTGGAAACACCATATATTTT.